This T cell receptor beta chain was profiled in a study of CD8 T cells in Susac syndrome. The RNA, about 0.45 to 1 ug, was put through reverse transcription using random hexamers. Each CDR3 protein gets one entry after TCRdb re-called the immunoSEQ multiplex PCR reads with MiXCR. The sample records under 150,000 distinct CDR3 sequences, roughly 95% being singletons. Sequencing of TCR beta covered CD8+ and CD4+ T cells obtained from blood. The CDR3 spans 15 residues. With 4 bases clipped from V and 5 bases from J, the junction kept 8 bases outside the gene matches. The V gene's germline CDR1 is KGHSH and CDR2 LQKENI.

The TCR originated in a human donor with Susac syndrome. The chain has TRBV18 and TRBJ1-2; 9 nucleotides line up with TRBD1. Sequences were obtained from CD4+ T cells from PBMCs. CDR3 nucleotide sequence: TGTGCCAGCTCACGACCGGGACAGGGAGCGTATGGCTACACCTTC. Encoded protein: CASSRPGQGAYGYTF.